This T cell receptor (beta chain) came from a study of ipilimumab plus nivolumab after autologous stem cell transplantation. The table came from immunoSEQ multiplex PCR; TCRdb's copy has only in-frame clones and leaves some out. Here the sample spans under 25,000 clones, around 82% being singletons. The material sequenced was PBMCs, taken in a trial of ipilimumab plus nivolumab as post-transplant consolidation. The TCR originated in a male donor with diffuse large B-cell lymphoma.

The CDR3 sequence is CASSPSGWGVNTEAFF. In DNA, the CDR3 is TGTGCCAGCAGCCCTAGCGGGTGGGGTGTGAACACTGAAGCTTTCTTT. The chain recombines TRBV11-2 with TRBJ1-1; D gene ambiguous. This CDR3 comprises 16 residues. The germline CDR1 and CDR2 sequences are SGHAT and FQNNGV. Between the trimmed V and J ends, which lost 5 bases and 0 bases, there was a span of 16 bases.